This is a list of T cell receptor beta chains from one sample in a study of blood T cell repertoires in COVID-19. Only in-frame clones appear in the TCRdb table, and some are missing; sequencing was by immunoSEQ multiplex PCR. The sample shows some 190,000 clones, 82% of them seen only once. Sequences were obtained from peripheral blood. These receptor sequences come from a woman aged 80 or over with active or convalescent COVID-19. The CDR3 runs from the conserved cysteine through the conserved F or W. The D gene is left open where the match is weak. Some rows mark clone size as missing; the rest say once, few, many or name a class of expanded clone.

V	size	D	J	DNA	CDR3
TRBV5-4	.	.	TRBJ2-7	TGTGCCAGCAGCCCGGGTCCTAATCTAGACGAGCAGTACTTC	CASSPGPNLDEQYF
TRBV19	.	.	TRBJ1-1	TGTGCCAGTAGTATAAGGAGCCCGGGGTCGAACACTGAAGCTTTCTTT	CASSIRSPGSNTEAFF
TRBV18	.	TRBD1	TRBJ1-2	TGTGCCAGCTCACCACCGGGACAGCCCTACTATGGCTACACCTTC	CASSPPGQPYYGYTF
TRBV2	.	.	TRBJ1-6	TGTGCCAGCAGGACAGAGGATAATTCACCCCTCCACTTT	CASRTEDNSPLHF
TRBV4-1	.	.	TRBJ2-3	TGCGCCAGCAGCCACCAACACCCCACAGATACGCAGTATTTT	CASSHQHPTDTQYF
TRBV9	.	TRBD2	TRBJ2-5	TGTGCCAGCAGCGTAGGAAATGTAGCTAGCGGGTCCCAAGAGACCCAGTACTTC	CASSVGNVASGSQETQYF
TRBV2	once	.	TRBJ1-5	TGTGCCAGCCGGACAGATTTTAGCAATCAGCCCCAGCATTTT	CASRTDFSNQPQHF
TRBV9	.	.	TRBJ2-3	TGTGCCAGCAGGGCGGGGGCAGTAGATACGCAGTATTTT	CASRAGAVDTQYF
TRBV5-1	.	TRBD1	TRBJ1-5	TGCGCCAGCAGCTTGGGAGGGGGCAGCAATCAGCCCCAGCATTTT	CASSLGGGSNQPQHF
TRBV5-1	.	.	TRBJ1-1	TGCGCCAGCAACCGGGAGGGGAGGGTGAACACTGAAGCTTTCTTT	CASNREGRVNTEAFF
TRBV10-3	.	.	TRBJ1-1	TGTGCCATCAGCTCAGGGGATGAAGCTTTCTTT	CAISSGDEAFF
TRBV11-2	.	TRBD1	TRBJ2-5	TGTGCCAGCAGCTTAGATGGGGACAGAGAAGAGACCCAGTACTTC	CASSLDGDREETQYF
TRBV19	.	TRBD1	TRBJ1-5	TGTGCCAGTAGTCCAGGGGGAAATCAGCCCCAGCATTTT	CASSPGGNQPQHF
TRBV24-1	few	.	TRBJ2-2	TGTGCCACCAGTGACCCCGCAGCGGAGAACACCGGGGAGCTGTTTTTT	CATSDPAAENTGELFF
TRBV6-2/TRBV6-3	.	.	TRBJ1-1	TGTGCCAGCAGCCTGGACATACCCATGAACACTGAAGCTTTCTTT	CASSLDIPMNTEAFF
TRBV7-8	.	.	TRBJ2-7	TGTGCCAGCAGCCAAAGGACAGAATCCTACGAGCAGTACTTC	CASSQRTESYEQYF
TRBV6-5	.	.	TRBJ2-7	TGTGCCAGCAGCCTGGGGGGAAGCTACGAGCAGTACTTC	CASSLGGSYEQYF
TRBV9	.	TRBD2	TRBJ2-1	TGTGCCAGCAGCGTAGCCAGCGGGAAAGCAAATGAGCAGTTCTTC	CASSVASGKANEQFF
TRBV5-1	.	.	TRBJ2-1	TGCGCCAGCAGCGAGACTAGCTCCTACAATGAGCAGTTCTTC	CASSETSSYNEQFF
TRBV6-6	.	TRBD1	TRBJ2-7	TGTGCCAGCAGTCCCCGGGACAGGGGGAATAGGCAGTACTTC	CASSPRDRGNRQYF
TRBV5-4	.	.	TRBJ1-1	TGTGCCAGCAGCTTGGGTGGAGGGTTGAACACTGAAGCTTTCTTT	CASSLGGGLNTEAFF
TRBV19	once	TRBD1	TRBJ1-6	TGTGCCAGTAGTGTTACAGGGGGAACCAATTCACCCCTCCACTTT	CASSVTGGTNSPLHF
TRBV5-1	.	TRBD1	TRBJ2-5	TGCGCCAGCAGTGAAACCGGGACAGGGGAAGAGACCCAGTACTTC	CASSETGTGEETQYF
TRBV4-2	.	TRBD2	TRBJ2-1	TGTGCCAGCAGCCAACGACAGCGGGAGGATAATAATGAGCAGTTCTTC	CASSQRQREDNNEQFF
TRBV30	.	TRBD1	TRBJ1-6	TGTGCCTGGAGCCGGACAGGGAATAATTCACCCCTCCACTTT	CAWSRTGNNSPLHF
TRBV29-1	.	.	TRBJ1-5	TGCAGCGTTGTAACAGATAGCAATCAGCCCCAGCATTTT	CSVVTDSNQPQHF
TRBV5-1	.	TRBD2	TRBJ2-7	TGCGCCTCCCAGCGGGCAGCGGGAGACTACGAGCAGTACTTC	CASQRAAGDYEQYF
TRBV9	.	TRBD1	TRBJ1-1	TGTGCCAGCAGCCAATCAGGGGGGAACGCTGAAGCTTTCTTT	CASSQSGGNAEAFF
TRBV4-1	once	TRBD1	TRBJ1-2	TGCGCCAGCAGCCACGGACAGGGGTACTATGGCTACACCTTC	CASSHGQGYYGYTF
TRBV27	.	TRBD2	TRBJ2-1	TGTGCCAGCAGTTTTTTGTCTAGCGGGCGGGCTGAGCAGTTCTTC	CASSFLSSGRAEQFF
TRBV2	.	.	TRBJ2-1	TGTGCCAGCAGTGAAGCCAACAGATACAATGAGCAGTTCTTC	CASSEANRYNEQFF
TRBV5-1	.	.	TRBJ1-1	TGCGCCAGCAGCTTGCAGGGGAGCGACACTGAAGCTTTCTTT	CASSLQGSDTEAFF
TRBV3-1/TRBV3-2	.	TRBD1	TRBJ1-1	TGTGCCAGCAGCCGACGGACAGGGGCGAACACTGAAGCTTTCTTT	CASSRRTGANTEAFF
TRBV20-1	.	TRBD1	TRBJ1-1	TGCAGTGCGAACCGGGACAGAGGAGCTTTCTTT	CSANRDRGAFF
TRBV5-1	.	TRBD2	TRBJ2-2	TGCGCCAGCAGCTTGGAGATTAGCGGGATCGGCACCGGGGAGCTGTTTTTT	CASSLEISGIGTGELFF
TRBV19	once	.	TRBJ2-7	TGTGCCAGTAGTAAACCCCCCGGGCTAGCTCAACCGAGGGAGCAGTACTTC	CASSKPPGLAQPREQYF
TRBV30	once	TRBD2	TRBJ2-7	TGTGCCTGGAGTGCGCCAACTAGCGGGAGAAGGTACGAGCAGTACTTC	CAWSAPTSGRRYEQYF
TRBV6-2/TRBV6-3	.	.	TRBJ2-7	TGTGCCAGCAGTTACGGCAGGGGACCTACAGTATCCTACGAGCAGTACTTC	CASSYGRGPTVSYEQYF
TRBV29-1	.	.	TRBJ2-1	TGCAGCGTTCAGGCGGGTCACAATGAGCAGTTCTTC	CSVQAGHNEQFF
TRBV7-2	.	TRBD1	TRBJ2-1	TGTGCCAGCAGCTTAGTAGGGACAGGGGGAAATTACAATGAGCAGTTCTTC	CASSLVGTGGNYNEQFF
TRBV5-6	.	.	TRBJ1-1	TGTGCCAGCAGCTCGGTGCGAGGTCCCATGAACACTGAAGCTTTCTTT	CASSSVRGPMNTEAFF
TRBV19	.	.	TRBJ1-6	TGTGCCAGTAGTTTTGGAGCCCCGGGACATAATAATTCACCCCTCCACTTT	CASSFGAPGHNNSPLHF
TRBV28	.	.	TRBJ1-6	TGTGCCAGCAGTTCGCCAGGGGTGGGGAGTTCACCCCTCCACTTT	CASSSPGVGSSPLHF
TRBV6-5	.	TRBD1	TRBJ1-2	TGTGCCACGTCCCGGGACAGGGGACCTAACTATGGCTACACCTTC	CATSRDRGPNYGYTF
TRBV10-3	.	.	TRBJ2-1	TGTGCCATCAGTGGGGGCCGAGAGCAGTTCTTC	CAISGGREQFF
TRBV7-9	once	.	TRBJ2-3	TGTGCCAGCAGCTTACGTGGGGGGTTTACAGATACGCAGTATTTT	CASSLRGGFTDTQYF
TRBV5-5	.	TRBD1	TRBJ2-7	TGTGCCAGCAGCTTGTCGGCAGGGGGCGTCTACGAGCAGTACTTC	CASSLSAGGVYEQYF
TRBV6-5	few	TRBD1	TRBJ1-2	TGTGCCAGCAGCCGGACAGGAACCGATGGCTACACCTTC	CASSRTGTDGYTF
TRBV19	few	TRBD1	TRBJ1-2	TGTGCCAGTACCATCAACCTCGGGACAGAGAGATATGGCTACACCTTC	CASTINLGTERYGYTF
TRBV2	.	.	TRBJ1-3	TGTGCCAGCAGTCTGGGCCTAGGGGGCTCTGGAAACACCATATATTTT	CASSLGLGGSGNTIYF
TRBV12-3/TRBV12-4	.	.	TRBJ2-1	TGTGCCAGCAGTTTTAGGGAGTATGAGCAGTTCTTC	CASSFREYEQFF
TRBV3-1/TRBV3-2	.	.	TRBJ1-3	TGTGCCAGCAGCCAGACTAGAGGGGAGAACACCATATATTTT	CASSQTRGENTIYF
TRBV19	.	.	TRBJ1-4	TGTGCCAGTACGACAGGATGGGCTGAAAAACTGTTTTTT	CASTTGWAEKLFF
TRBV28	.	TRBD1	TRBJ1-1	TGTGCCAGCAGTTTGCTACCCACAGGGGGCACTGAAGCTTTCTTT	CASSLLPTGGTEAFF
TRBV3-1/TRBV3-2	.	.	TRBJ2-1	TGTGCCAGCAGCCCAGGGGTCAATGAGCAGTTCTTC	CASSPGVNEQFF
TRBV6-5	.	TRBD1	TRBJ1-5	TGTGCCAGCAGCGCCTGGACAGGGAATGAGCCCCAGCATTTT	CASSAWTGNEPQHF